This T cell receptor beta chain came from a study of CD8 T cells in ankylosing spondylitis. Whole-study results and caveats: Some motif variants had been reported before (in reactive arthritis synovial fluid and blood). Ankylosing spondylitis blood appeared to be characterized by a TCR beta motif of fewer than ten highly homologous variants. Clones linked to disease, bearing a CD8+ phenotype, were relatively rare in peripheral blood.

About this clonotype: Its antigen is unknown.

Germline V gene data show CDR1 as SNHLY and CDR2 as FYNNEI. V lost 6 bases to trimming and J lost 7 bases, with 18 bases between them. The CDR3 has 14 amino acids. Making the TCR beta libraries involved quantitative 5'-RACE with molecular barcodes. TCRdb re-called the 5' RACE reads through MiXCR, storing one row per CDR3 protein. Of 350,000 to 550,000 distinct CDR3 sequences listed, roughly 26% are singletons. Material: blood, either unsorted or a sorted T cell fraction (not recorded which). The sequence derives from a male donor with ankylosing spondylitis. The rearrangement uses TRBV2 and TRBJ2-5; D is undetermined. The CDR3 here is CASRPDPLVRTQYF. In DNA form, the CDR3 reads TGTGCCAGCAGGCCCGACCCCCTAGTCAGGACCCAGTACTTC.